This T cell receptor beta chain is drawn from a study of T cell changes during pregnancy in multiple sclerosis. Repertoires were generated with immunoSEQ multiplex PCR, while TCRdb's copy carries only in-frame clones and drops some. The data hold 55,000 to 70,000 clones, with 80% to 90% observed a single time. The CDR3 consists of 15 residues. J was trimmed by 1 base and V by 6 bases; bases with no gene match: 7. The germline gives CDR1 SQVTM, CDR2 ANQGSEA. The rearrangement links TRBV29-1 to TRBJ1-1; TRBD1 matches at 11 bases. Material: peripheral blood, obtained in the first trimester of pregnancy. This clonotype was obtained from a female donor with multiple sclerosis, enrolled in a pregnancy study. This CDR3 reads CSVPRTGGRNTEAFF. The CDR3 DNA reads as TGCAGCGTACCCAGGACAGGGGGCAGGAACACTGAAGCTTTCTTT.